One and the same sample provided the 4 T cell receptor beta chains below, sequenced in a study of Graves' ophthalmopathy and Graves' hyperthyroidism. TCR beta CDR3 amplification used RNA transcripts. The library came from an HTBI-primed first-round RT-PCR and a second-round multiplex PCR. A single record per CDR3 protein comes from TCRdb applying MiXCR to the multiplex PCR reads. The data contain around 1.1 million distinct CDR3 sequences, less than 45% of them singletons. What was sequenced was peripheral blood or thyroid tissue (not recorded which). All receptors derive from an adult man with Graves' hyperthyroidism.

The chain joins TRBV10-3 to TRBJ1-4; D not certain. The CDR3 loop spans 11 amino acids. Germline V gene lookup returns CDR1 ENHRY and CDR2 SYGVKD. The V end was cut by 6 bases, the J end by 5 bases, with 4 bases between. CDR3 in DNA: TGTGCCATCAGCGAGAATGAAAAACTGTTTTTT. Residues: CAISENEKLFF.

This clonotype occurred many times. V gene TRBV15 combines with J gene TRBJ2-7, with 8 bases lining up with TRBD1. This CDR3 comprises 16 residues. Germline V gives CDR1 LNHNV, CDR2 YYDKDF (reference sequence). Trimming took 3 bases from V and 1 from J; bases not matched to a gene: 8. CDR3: CATSRDRVSGSYEQYF. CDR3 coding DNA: TGTGCCACCAGCAGGGACAGGGTTTCAGGTTCCTACGAGCAGTACTTC.

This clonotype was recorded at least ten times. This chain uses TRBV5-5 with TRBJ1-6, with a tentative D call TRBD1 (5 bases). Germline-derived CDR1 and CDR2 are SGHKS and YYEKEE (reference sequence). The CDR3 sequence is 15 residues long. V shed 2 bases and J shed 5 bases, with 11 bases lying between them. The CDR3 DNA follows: TGTGCCAGCAGCTTTGGGGGGATTGATAATTCACCCCTCCACTTT. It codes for CASSFGGIDNSPLHF.

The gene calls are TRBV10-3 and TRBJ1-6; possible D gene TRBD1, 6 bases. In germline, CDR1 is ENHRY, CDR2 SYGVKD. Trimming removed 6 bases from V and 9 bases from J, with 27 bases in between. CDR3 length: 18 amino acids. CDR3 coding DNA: TGTGCCATCAGAGGACAGAGCTCACCACCTCCGGGGACTTCACCCCTCCACTTT. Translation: CAIRGQSSPPPGTSPLHF.